These T cell receptor beta chains were read from a single sample in a study of metastatic and nonmetastatic thyroid tumors. TCRdb reprocessed the PCR reads via MiXCR. This table holds roughly 33,000 clones, approximately 19% found once. Sequencing input: blood. These receptors were collected from a female donor with papillary thyroid cancer or a benign thyroid nodule (not recorded which). Some clones in this sample may be carry-over from other donors' samples. CDR3s include the opening cysteine and the closing phenylalanine or tryptophan. Each record gives: D gene, clone size, J gene, V gene, CDR3 protein, CDR3 DNA. A D gene is named only where the DNA matches it firmly. Not all rows give a size; the values are once, few, many and, for expanded clones, a class.

TRBD1	NA	TRBJ1-5	TRBV11-2	CASSLGTGAETQHF	TGTGCCAGCAGCTTAGGGACAGGGGCAGAGACCCAGCATTTT
NA	many	TRBJ1-5	TRBV20-1	CSARDPTGDQPQHF	TGCAGTGCTAGAGATCCCACAGGTGATCAGCCCCAGCATTTT
TRBD2	NA	TRBJ2-5	TRBV30	CAWIFHSGLGTQYF	TGTGCCTGGATCTTTCATAGCGGGTTGGGGACCCAGTACTTC
NA	NA	TRBJ2-6	TRBV14	CASSRVSGANVLTF	TGTGCCAGCAGCCGCGTCTCTGGGGCCAACGTCCTGACTTTC
NA	many	TRBJ1-1	TRBV11-2	CASVYRAGDTEAFF	TGTGCCAGCGTCTACAGGGCGGGGGACACTGAAGCTTTCTTT
NA	medium-sized	TRBJ2-2	TRBV19	CASSIAASTGELFF	TGTGCCAGTAGTATCGCGGCCTCCACCGGGGAGCTGTTTTTT
NA	few	TRBJ1-1	TRBV12-3/TRBV12-4	CASSLTVVNTEAFF	TGTGCCAGCAGTTTAACAGTGGTGAACACTGAAGCTTTCTTT
NA	many	TRBJ2-7	TRBV6-1	CASRDLEKRNEQYF	TGTGCCAGCAGGGACCTTGAGAAGAGGAACGAGCAGTACTTC
NA	many	TRBJ2-3	TRBV20-1	CSAFTRRASTDTQYF	TGCAGTGCTTTTACTAGGCGGGCTAGCACAGATACGCAGTATTTT
TRBD1	few	TRBJ1-6	TRBV28	CASRATGGEDNSPLHF	TGTGCCAGCAGAGCAACAGGGGGCGAAGATAATTCACCCCTCCACTTT
TRBD2	many	TRBJ2-5	TRBV5-4	CASSLAYNGLAGGPGETQYF	TGTGCCAGCAGCTTAGCCTACAACGGACTAGCGGGAGGGCCAGGGGAGACCCAGTACTTC
TRBD2	few	TRBJ2-1	TRBV6-1	CASSSGGVTHYNEQFF	TGTGCCAGCAGTAGTGGGGGGGTTACACACTACAATGAGCAGTTCTTC
TRBD2	few	TRBJ2-5	TRBV4-2	CASSQGPIPDGGGETQYF	TGTGCCAGCAGCCAAGGCCCGATTCCAGACGGCGGGGGAGAGACCCAGTACTTC